The 5 T cell receptor beta chains below were found in one sample sequenced in a study of T cell responses to AZD1222 COVID-19 vaccine. Clones were sequenced by immunoSEQ multiplex PCR, and TCRdb holds only the in-frame ones, with some missing. The profile shows about 130,000 clones, more than 75% of them singletons. The specimen was peripheral blood, collected on day 0 of AZD1222 vaccination. These receptors originate from an adult in good health.

The rearrangement links TRBV15 to TRBJ1-4, with 9 positions matching TRBD1. Per germline, CDR1 LNHNV and CDR2 YYDKDF (reference sequence). The CDR3 is made up of 15 amino acids. The trim removed 6 bases at V and 6 bases at J, leaving 8 bases unmatched. CDR3 coding DNA: TGTGCCACCAGTATACAGGGGGCGTCTGATGAAAAACTGTTTTTT. This gives the protein CATSIQGASDEKLFF.

V is TRBV30 and J is TRBJ2-2, with D perhaps TRBD2 (5 bases). The CDR3 spans 14 residues. Germline V lookup: CDR1 GTSNPN, CDR2 SVGIG (reference sequence). Trimming cost V 3 bases and J 6 bases, with 14 bases left between them. The CDR3 nucleotides read TGTGCCTGGAGGGGGAGAAGAGTCTCCGGGGAGCTGTTTTTT. This encodes CAWRGRRVSGELFF.

The chain uses TRBV11-2 and TRBJ2-1; a possible D gene is TRBD1 (5 bases). This CDR3 comprises 16 residues. Germline-derived CDR1 and CDR2 are SGHAT and FQNNGV. The V end was cut by 2 bases, the J end by 1 base, with 12 bases between. The CDR3 nucleotides are TGTGCCAGCAGCTTAAGGGTCCCAGGGTCCTACAATGAGCAGTTCTTC. This gives the protein CASSLRVPGSYNEQFF.

This chain connects TRBV4-1 to TRBJ1-4; 7 positions agree with TRBD1. J was trimmed by 8 bases and V by 0 bases; bases with no gene match: 6. The CDR3 has 15 amino acids. The germline CDR1 and CDR2 sequences are MGHRA and YSYEKL. CDR3 in amino acids: CASSQERGRREKLFF. CDR3 bases: TGCGCCAGCAGCCAAGAAAGGGGGCGCCGGGAAAAACTGTTTTTT.

The chain has TRBV7-2 and TRBJ1-5; D gene ambiguous. CDR3 size: 14 residues. V was pared by 5 bases and J by 6 bases, with 14 bases between. Germline loops: CDR1 SGHTA, CDR2 FQGNSA. CDR3 nucleotides: TGTGCCAGCAGCCCCCCCAGTGGTCGTCAGCCCCAGCATTTT. It encodes CASSPPSGRQPQHF.